These 15 T cell receptor beta chains came from one sample sequenced in a study of T cells in Graves' hyperthyroidism and ophthalmopathy. Using RNA transcripts as the source, TCR beta CDR3 regions were amplified. When the TCR CDR3 underwent first-round RT-PCR, the HTBI primer set was used. TCRdb fed the multiplex PCR reads into MiXCR, producing one record per CDR3 protein. Of a few hundred thousand distinct CDR3 sequences listed, over 45% were seen once; the top ten hold around 44%. The sequencing sample was made of peripheral blood or thyroid tissue (not recorded which). These receptors came from an adult woman with Graves' disease, either hyperthyroidism or ophthalmopathy (not recorded which).

This clonotype was recorded once. One junction end disagrees with the germline gene, perhaps due to a read error. V gene TRBV11-2 combines with J gene TRBJ2-6; TRBD1 or TRBD2 may be the D gene (6 bases each). The length of the CDR3 is 19 residues. Germline V lookup: CDR1 SGHAT, CDR2 FQNNGV. CDR3 region: CASSLAGGGFVAGANALTF. The CDR3 DNA sequence: TGTGCCAGCAGCTTAGCCGGGGGCGGCTTTGTAGCTGGGGCCAACGCCCTGACTTTC.

The V and J genes are TRBV13 and TRBJ1-1, with D hard to call. Germline CDR1 is PRHDT and CDR2 is FYEKMQ (reference sequence). This CDR3 has 12 amino acids. The V gene lost 3 bases and the J gene lost 11 bases, with 13 bases spanning the gap. The CDR3 reads CASSLGGFKAFF. The DNA for the CDR3 is TGTGCCAGCAGCTTGGGAGGGTTCAAGGCTTTCTTT.

The chain recombines TRBV14 with TRBJ2-7, with no clear D. The CDR3 has 11 residues. The V and J ends lost 1 base and 11 bases respectively, with 9 bases between them. Germline V CDR1 and CDR2: SGHDN, FVKESK. CDR3 in amino acids: CASSQGRTEYF. CDR3 DNA: TGTGCCAGCAGCCAAGGAAGGACCGAGTACTTC. The full variable domain, completed using reference TRBV14 and TRBJ2-7, is EAGVTQFPSHSVIEKGQTVTLRCDPISGHDNLYWYRRVMGKEIKFLLHFVKESKQDESGMPNNRFLAERTGGTYSTLKVQPAELEDSGVYFCASSQGRTEYFGPGTRLTVT.

This clonotype turned up a few times. The chain carries TRBV5-1 and TRBJ2-7; D is possibly TRBD1 or TRBD2 (5 bases each). This CDR3 has 15 amino acids. CDR1 and CDR2 (germline): SGHRS, YFSETQ. Trimming took off 6 bases at V and 0 bases at J, with 16 bases between the two ends. This CDR3 reads CASTEGRPSSYEQYF. The CDR3 DNA is TGCGCCAGCACAGAGGGACGCCCGAGCTCCTACGAGCAGTACTTC.

J is TRBJ2-6 and V is TRBV5-1; TRBD2 might be the D (7 bases). The V end was cut by 3 bases, the J end by 0 bases, with 16 bases between. CDR1 SGHRS and CDR2 YFSETQ come from the germline V gene. The CDR3 runs 18 residues. DNA of the CDR3: TGCGCCAGCAGCTCGCCCAGGAGGGGGGGCTCTGGGGCCAACGTCCTGACTTTC. This encodes CASSSPRRGGSGANVLTF.

The chain recombines TRBV6-1 with TRBJ2-5; the match to TRBD1 covers 9 bases. This CDR3 contains 16 residues. The V segment lost 1 base and the J segment 7 bases; nucleotides outside the gene matches: 10. Per the germline V gene, CDR1 is MNHNS and CDR2 is SASEGT. DNA for the CDR3: TGTGCCAGCAGTGAAGAACCGACAGGGGGAGAGGCGACCCAGTACTTC. Translating gives CASSEEPTGGEATQYF.

This chain links TRBV12-3 or TRBV12-4 with TRBJ2-5; 7 bases match TRBD1. V shed 11 bases, J shed 4 bases, and the junction held 10 bases outside the gene matches. This CDR3 contains 13 residues. Here the CDR3 reads CAAGVSGGETQYF. The CDR3, as DNA: TGTGCCGCAGGCGTCTCAGGGGGAGAGACCCAGTACTTC.

The table lists this clonotype with many counts. The chain employs TRBV12-3 or TRBV12-4 and TRBJ1-5, with no clear D. This CDR3 region has 17 residues. V shed 5 bases and J shed 5 bases, with 22 bases lying between them. CDR3 bases: TGTGCCAGCAGTGGGTCTCGGGGAGGGATGAGGGATCAGCCCCAGCATTTT. This codes for CASSGSRGGMRDQPQHF.

Note on this clonotype: A much bigger clone sits one base away, suggesting this may be a read error. As the CDR3 is not closed by the conserved phenylalanine or tryptophan, this likely results from a read error. V and J are TRBV20-1 and TRBJ2-7; D might be TRBD1 (6 bases). CDR3 size: 11 residues. V was cut by 6 bases and J by 4 bases, with 10 bases left in between. The germline gives CDR1 DFQATT, CDR2 SNEGSKA (reference sequence). The CDR3 sequence: CSAPDRYEQYC. The CDR3 nucleotides are TGCAGTGCACCCGACAGGTACGAGCAGTACTGC.

The table lists this clonotype with many counts. V usage is TRBV6-2 or TRBV6-3 and J usage is TRBJ1-5; D possibly corresponds to TRBD1 (5 bases). Per the germline V gene, CDR1 is MNHEY and CDR2 is SVGEGT. V dropped 2 bases and J dropped 9 bases, with 14 bases sitting between them. This CDR3 region has 14 residues. CDR3: CASSYLQSGGPQHF. CDR3 in DNA: TGTGCCAGCAGTTACCTACAGAGTGGGGGGCCCCAGCATTTT.

This clonotype has just one count. An end of the junction differs from the germline gene, which may be a read error. The V and J genes are TRBV2 and TRBJ1-4; weak D call: TRBD1 (5 bases). Germline CDR1 is SNHLY and CDR2 is FYNNEI. This CDR3 contains 11 residues. The CDR3 protein is CASSLGPGRVF. For the CDR3, the DNA is TGTGCCAGCAGTTTGGGACCGGGACGCGTTTTT.

This chain uses TRBV10-3 with TRBJ1-2, with 12 bases fitting TRBD1. V trimming: 3 bases; J trimming: 8 bases; junction bases outside the gene matches: 7. This CDR3 comprises 15 residues. Germline values: CDR1 ENHRY, CDR2 SYGVKD. CDR3 amino acids: CAISDTGTGGSGYTF. The CDR3 DNA follows: TGTGCCATCAGTGATACTGGGACAGGGGGCAGCGGCTACACCTTC.

The gene calls are TRBV4-1 and TRBJ1-2, with TRBD1 as a possible D gene (5 bases). CDR3 length equals 14 residues. V lost 0 bases and J 14 bases, leaving 19 bases between the germline ends. Germline V gives CDR1 MGHRA, CDR2 YSYEKL. The CDR3 loop is CASSQEGRAQWSTF. As DNA, the CDR3 is TGCGCCAGCAGCCAAGAAGGCAGGGCCCAATGGTCGACCTTC.

This clonotype was seen repeatedly, ten times or more. This rearrangement joins TRBV19 to TRBJ1-2, with D unclear. Germline loops: CDR1 LNHDA, CDR2 SQIVND (reference sequence). Trimming took 4 bases from V and 4 from J, leaving 7 bases between them. The CDR3 is 12 residues long. CDR3 nucleotide sequence: TGTGCCAGTAGTACCGTAATCTATGGCTACACCTTC. Amino acid sequence: CASSTVIYGYTF.

This clonotype has only a few counts. V usage is TRBV25-1 and J usage is TRBJ1-2; D call uncertain. The CDR3 spans 15 residues. Germline-derived CDR1 and CDR2 are MGHDK and SYGVNS. The V and J ends lost 4 bases and 5 bases respectively, with 17 bases between them. The chain's CDR3 is CASSAAGAVQYGYTF. The CDR3, as DNA: TGTGCCAGCAGTGCCGCCGGCGCAGTCCAATATGGCTACACCTTC.